The 12 T cell receptor beta chains below all came from one sample that was sequenced in a study of CD8 T cells in ankylosing spondylitis. One entry per CDR3 protein, called by TCRdb with MiXCR from the 5' RACE reads. The table lists some 270,000 distinct CDR3 sequences, 15% to 20% of them singletons. The sample taken for sequencing was blood, either unsorted or a sorted T cell fraction (not recorded which). The receptors derive from a male donor with ankylosing spondylitis or in good health (not recorded which).

The V and J genes are TRBV12-3 or TRBV12-4 and TRBJ2-7, with D perhaps TRBD1 (5 bases). V lost 7 bases to trimming and J lost 4 bases, with 14 bases between them. This CDR3 comprises 13 residues. The DNA for the CDR3 is TGTGCCAGCAAAAGGGGCTGGTCGTACGAGCAGTACTTC. Translating gives CASKRGWSYEQYF.

This clonotype was counted ten times or more. The rearrangement joins TRBV5-1 to TRBJ2-2; the match to TRBD1 covers 11 bases. V shed 4 bases and J 7 bases; nucleotides not matched to a gene: 6. Germline V gene lookup returns CDR1 SGHRS and CDR2 YFSETQ. The CDR3 is 15 amino acids. CDR3: CASSPDRGLDGELFF. DNA of the CDR3: TGCGCCAGCAGCCCGGACAGGGGGCTTGACGGGGAGCTGTTTTTT.

This clonotype has only a few counts. V is TRBV12-3 or TRBV12-4 and J is TRBJ2-7; D may be TRBD1 (6 bases). V gave up 3 bases and J gave up 11 bases, with 14 bases separating them. This CDR3 comprises 12 residues. CDR3 protein: CASSFSGTREYF. CDR3 bases: TGTGCCAGCAGTTTTTCCGGGACAAGGGAGTACTTC.

The gene calls are TRBV13 and TRBJ2-1, with D tentatively TRBD1 or TRBD2 (6 bases each). This CDR3 spans 17 amino acids. Trimming took off 5 bases at V and 0 bases at J, with 17 bases between the two ends. CDR1 and CDR2 (germline): PRHDT, FYEKMQ (reference sequence). The CDR3: CASSPTIADSSYNEQFF. CDR3 coding DNA: TGTGCCAGCAGCCCAACAATAGCGGACAGCTCCTACAATGAGCAGTTCTTC.

The rearrangement links TRBV11-2 to TRBJ1-1; D possibly corresponds to TRBD1 (5 bases). V lost 6 bases, J lost 7 bases, and 9 bases lay in between. The length of the CDR3 is 11 residues. CDR1 is SGHAT and CDR2 is FQNNGV in the germline V gene. The chain's CDR3 is CASRGLGEAFF. The CDR3 DNA sequence: TGTGCCAGCAGGGGGCTTGGTGAAGCTTTCTTT. The variable domain in full, completed from reference TRBV11-2 and TRBJ1-1, reads EAGVAQSPRYKIIEKRQSVAFWCNPISGHATLYWYQQILGQGPKLLIQFQNNGVVDDSQLPKDRFSAERLKGVDSTLKIQPAKLEDSAVYLCASRGLGEAFFGQGTRLTVV.

This chain links TRBV12-3 or TRBV12-4 with TRBJ2-7, with no clear D. The length of the CDR3 is 13 residues. Trimming took off 7 bases at V and 2 bases at J, with 12 bases between the two ends. The CDR3 DNA reads TGTGCCAGCAAGGATGGTGGCACCTACGAGCAGTACTTC. Amino acids: CASKDGGTYEQYF.

V usage is TRBV5-1 and J usage is TRBJ2-6, with 10 bases that match TRBD1. Trimming cost V 2 bases and J 2 bases; bases outside gene matches: 4. This CDR3 is built from 17 residues. Germline loops: CDR1 SGHRS, CDR2 YFSETQ. CDR3 DNA sequence: TGCGCCAGCAGCTTCGAGACAGGGGGCGCTGGGGCCAACGTCCTGACTTTC. Encoded protein: CASSFETGGAGANVLTF.

The chain combines TRBV5-1 with TRBJ1-4; D is uncertain. Germline V gene data show CDR1 as SGHRS and CDR2 as YFSETQ. The CDR3 runs to 14 residues. Deletions cut 0 bases from V and 4 bases from J, with 7 bases between. The CDR3 is CASSLAGYNEKLFF. CDR3 DNA sequence: TGCGCCAGCAGCTTGGCAGGATATAATGAAAAACTGTTTTTT.

This chain joins TRBV29-1 and TRBJ2-1; the match to TRBD2 covers 10 bases. The CDR3 has 13 amino acids. Germline V gives CDR1 SQVTM, CDR2 ANQGSEA. The ends lost 3 bases at V and 13 bases at J; junction bases unmatched: 9. The CDR3 here is CSVESGRAAGQFF. The CDR3, as DNA: TGCAGCGTTGAGAGCGGGAGGGCCGCGGGACAGTTCTTC.

The chain carries TRBV29-1 and TRBJ1-2; TRBD1 might be the D (5 bases). This CDR3 spans 14 amino acids. CDR1 is SQVTM and CDR2 is ANQGSEA in the germline V gene. V was shortened by 7 bases and J by 4 bases, with 19 bases between the two germline ends. CDR3 region: CSARRGEDGYGYTF. In nucleotides, the CDR3 is TGCAGCGCACGGCGGGGGGAAGATGGCTATGGCTACACCTTC.

The chain carries TRBV7-9 and TRBJ1-1; possible D gene TRBD1, 5 bases. V shed 3 bases and J shed 7 bases, with 21 bases lying between them. The length of the CDR3 is 16 residues. From germline, CDR1 is SEHNR and CDR2 FQNEAQ (reference sequence). The DNA of the CDR3 is TGTGCCAGCAGCTTTGGTTCTTGGGACGGAGGGAGTGAAGCTTTCTTT. Protein product: CASSFGSWDGGSEAFF. Filled out from reference TRBV7-9 and TRBJ1-1, the complete variable domain reads DTGVSQNPRHKITKRGQNVTFRCDPISEHNRLYWYRQTLGQGPEFLTYFQNEAQLEKSRLLSDRFSAERPKGSFSTLEIQRTEQGDSAMYLCASSFGSWDGGSEAFFGQGTRLTVV.

The V gene is TRBV7-8, the J gene TRBJ2-3; possible D gene TRBD2, 6 bases. The V end was cut by 5 bases, the J end by 3 bases, with 18 bases between. Germline CDR1 is SGHVS and CDR2 is FQNEAQ. This CDR3 is built from 16 residues. The CDR3 DNA is TGTGCCAGCAGCAAGCCCCGGGACTCCAAAACAGATACGCAGTATTTT. Encoded protein: CASSKPRDSKTDTQYF.